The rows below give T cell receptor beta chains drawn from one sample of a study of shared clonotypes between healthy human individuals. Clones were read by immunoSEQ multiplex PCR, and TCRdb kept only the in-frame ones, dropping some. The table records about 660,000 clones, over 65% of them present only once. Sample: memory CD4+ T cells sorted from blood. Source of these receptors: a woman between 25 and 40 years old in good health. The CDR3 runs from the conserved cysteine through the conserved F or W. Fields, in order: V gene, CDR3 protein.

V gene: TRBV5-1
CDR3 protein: CASSLEAHTEAFF

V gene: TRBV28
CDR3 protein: CASGRITGANVLTF

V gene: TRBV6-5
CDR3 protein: CASSYSTAGGLNTQYF

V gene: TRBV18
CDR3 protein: CASSPKANYGYTF

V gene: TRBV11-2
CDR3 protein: CASSFGFGIMNTEAFF

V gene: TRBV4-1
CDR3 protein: CASSQDSSGYTYEQYF

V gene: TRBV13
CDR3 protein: CASSSRPIMAREGVGNTIYF

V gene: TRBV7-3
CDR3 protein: CASSVSGSTDTQYF

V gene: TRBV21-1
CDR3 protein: CASSKGYLGHRDPSHEQYF

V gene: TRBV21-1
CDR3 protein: CASQPRGSGPYQETQYF

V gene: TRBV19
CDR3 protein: CASSISRGTSGNTIYF

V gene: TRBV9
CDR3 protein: CASSVTPTSYEQYF

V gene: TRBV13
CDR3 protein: CASSVGTSGSVDTQYF

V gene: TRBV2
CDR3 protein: CASSLQGTALYEQFF

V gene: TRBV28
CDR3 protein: CASSLASTNEKLFF

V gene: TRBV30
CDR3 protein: CAWSLPGELFF

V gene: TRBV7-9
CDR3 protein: CASSLEGSGRSDTQYF

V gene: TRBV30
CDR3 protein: CAWRKTGTDTQYF

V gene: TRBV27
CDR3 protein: CASSFGAGTSQPQHF

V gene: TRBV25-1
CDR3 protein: CASSGGTQDTQYF

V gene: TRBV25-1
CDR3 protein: CASTGDSNQPQHF

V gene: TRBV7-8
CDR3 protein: CASSPFRSHTEAFF

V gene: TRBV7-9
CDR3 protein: CASSSGQGTDTQYF

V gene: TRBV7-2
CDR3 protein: CASSLTRGPYEQYF

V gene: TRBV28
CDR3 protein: CASGRQGSGNTIYF

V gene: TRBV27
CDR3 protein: CASSSASGSTDTQYF

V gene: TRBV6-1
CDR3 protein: CASSEVSDTEAFF

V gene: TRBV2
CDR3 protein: CASGELQGVGGYTF

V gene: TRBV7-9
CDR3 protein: CASSEGTGSVYGYTF

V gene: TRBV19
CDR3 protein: CASSMGAASGASTDTQYF

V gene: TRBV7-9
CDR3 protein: CASSLRTGETGELFF

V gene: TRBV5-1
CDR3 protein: CASSLVRGSYEQYF